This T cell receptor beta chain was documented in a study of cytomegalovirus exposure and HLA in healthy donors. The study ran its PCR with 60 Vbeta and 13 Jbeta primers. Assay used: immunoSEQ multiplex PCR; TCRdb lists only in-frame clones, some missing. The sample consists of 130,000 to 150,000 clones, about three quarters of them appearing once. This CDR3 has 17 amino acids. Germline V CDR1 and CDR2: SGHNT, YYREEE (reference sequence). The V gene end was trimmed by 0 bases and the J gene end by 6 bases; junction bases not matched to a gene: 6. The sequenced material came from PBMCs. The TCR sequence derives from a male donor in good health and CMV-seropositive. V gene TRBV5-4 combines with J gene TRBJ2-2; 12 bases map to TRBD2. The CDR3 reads CASSLGLAGGPPGELFF. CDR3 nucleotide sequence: TGTGCCAGCAGCTTGGGGCTAGCGGGGGGGCCCCCCGGGGAGCTGTTTTTT. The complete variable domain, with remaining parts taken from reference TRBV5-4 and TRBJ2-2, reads ETGVTQSPTHLIKTRGQQVTLRCSSQSGHNTVSWYQQALGQGPQFIFQYYREEENGRGNFPPRFSGLQFPNYSSELNVNALELDDSALYLCASSLGLAGGPPGELFFGEGSRLTVL.